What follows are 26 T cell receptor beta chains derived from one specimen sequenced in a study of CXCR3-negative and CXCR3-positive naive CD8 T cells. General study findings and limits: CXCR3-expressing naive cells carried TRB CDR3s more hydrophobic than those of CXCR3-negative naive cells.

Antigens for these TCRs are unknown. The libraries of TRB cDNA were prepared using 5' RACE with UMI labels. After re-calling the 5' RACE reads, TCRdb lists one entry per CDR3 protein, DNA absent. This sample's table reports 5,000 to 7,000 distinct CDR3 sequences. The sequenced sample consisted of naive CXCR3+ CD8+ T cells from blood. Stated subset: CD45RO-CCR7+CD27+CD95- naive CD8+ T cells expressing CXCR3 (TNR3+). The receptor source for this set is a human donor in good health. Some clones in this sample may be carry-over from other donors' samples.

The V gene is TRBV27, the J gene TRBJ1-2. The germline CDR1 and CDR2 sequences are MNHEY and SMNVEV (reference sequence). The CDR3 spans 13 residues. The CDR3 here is CASSLIPYYGYTF.

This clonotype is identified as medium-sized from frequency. CDR3 amino acids: CASSFLAGEYNEQFF. This chain connects TRBV7-2 to TRBJ2-1; TCRdb calls TRBD2, which cannot be checked without DNA. Germline V gives CDR1 SGHTA, CDR2 FQGNSA. The CDR3 sequence is 15 residues long.

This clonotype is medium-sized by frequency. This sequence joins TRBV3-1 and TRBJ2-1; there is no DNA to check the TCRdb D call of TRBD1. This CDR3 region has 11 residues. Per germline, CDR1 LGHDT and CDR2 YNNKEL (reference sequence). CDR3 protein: CASSGGAQQFF.

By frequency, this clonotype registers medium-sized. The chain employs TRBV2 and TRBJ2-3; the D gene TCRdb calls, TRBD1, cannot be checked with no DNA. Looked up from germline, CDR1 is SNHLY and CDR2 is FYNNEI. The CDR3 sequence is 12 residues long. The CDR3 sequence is CASVGGTDTQYF.

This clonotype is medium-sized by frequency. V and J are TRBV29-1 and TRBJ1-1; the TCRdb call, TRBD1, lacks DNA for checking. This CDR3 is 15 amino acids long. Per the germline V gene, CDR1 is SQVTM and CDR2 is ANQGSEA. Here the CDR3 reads CSVPGTGGPNTEAFF.

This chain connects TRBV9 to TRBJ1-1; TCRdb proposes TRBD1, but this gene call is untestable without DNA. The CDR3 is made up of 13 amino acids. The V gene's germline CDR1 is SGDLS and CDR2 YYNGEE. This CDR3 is CASSVGGDYEAFF.

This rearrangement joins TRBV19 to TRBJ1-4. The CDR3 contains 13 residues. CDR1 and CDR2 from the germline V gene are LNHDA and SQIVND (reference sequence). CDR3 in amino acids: CATIGDSNEKLFF.

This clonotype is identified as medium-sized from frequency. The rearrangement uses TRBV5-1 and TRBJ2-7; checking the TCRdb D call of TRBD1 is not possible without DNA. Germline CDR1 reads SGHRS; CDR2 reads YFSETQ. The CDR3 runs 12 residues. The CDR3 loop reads CASSWAGDEQYF.

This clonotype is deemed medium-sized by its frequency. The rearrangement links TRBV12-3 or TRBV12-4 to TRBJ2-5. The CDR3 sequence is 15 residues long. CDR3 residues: CASTASASREETQYF.

CDR3 residues: CASRIMDRETQYF. The V and J genes are TRBV11-1 and TRBJ2-5. This CDR3 has 13 residues. Germline CDR1 reads SGHAT; CDR2 reads FQDESV (reference sequence).

CDR3 amino acids: CASSYSGTDTQYF. The rearrangement links TRBV6-6 to TRBJ2-3. Germline V gene sequence: CDR1 MNHNY, CDR2 SVGAGI (reference sequence). This CDR3 is built from 13 residues.

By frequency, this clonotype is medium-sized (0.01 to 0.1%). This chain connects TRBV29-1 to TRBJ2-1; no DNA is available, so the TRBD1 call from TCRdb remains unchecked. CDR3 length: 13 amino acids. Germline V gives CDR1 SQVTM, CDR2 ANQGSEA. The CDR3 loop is CSVEAGEMIEQFF.

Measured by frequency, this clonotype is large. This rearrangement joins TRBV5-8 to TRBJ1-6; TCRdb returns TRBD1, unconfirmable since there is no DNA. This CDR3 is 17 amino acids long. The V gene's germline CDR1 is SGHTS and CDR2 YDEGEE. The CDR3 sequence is CASSGGRVPLYNSPLHF.

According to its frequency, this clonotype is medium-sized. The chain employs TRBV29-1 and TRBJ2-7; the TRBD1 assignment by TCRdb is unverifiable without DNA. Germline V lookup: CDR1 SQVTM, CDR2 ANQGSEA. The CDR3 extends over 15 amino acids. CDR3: CSVGGQGTEGYEQYF.

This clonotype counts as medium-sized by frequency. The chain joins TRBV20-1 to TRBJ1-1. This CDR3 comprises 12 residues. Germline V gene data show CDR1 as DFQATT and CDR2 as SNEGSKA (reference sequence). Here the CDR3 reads CSAREGLTEAFF.

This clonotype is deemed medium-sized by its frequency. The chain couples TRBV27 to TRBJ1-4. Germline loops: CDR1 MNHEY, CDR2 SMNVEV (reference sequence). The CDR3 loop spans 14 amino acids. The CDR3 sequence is CASSFVGGNEKLFF.

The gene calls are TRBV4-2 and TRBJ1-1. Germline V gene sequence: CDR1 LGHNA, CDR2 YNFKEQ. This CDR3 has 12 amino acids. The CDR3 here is CASSQSRVLAFF.

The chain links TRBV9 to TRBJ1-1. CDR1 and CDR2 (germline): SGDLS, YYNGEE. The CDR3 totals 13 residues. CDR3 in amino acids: CASSPGMNTEAFF.

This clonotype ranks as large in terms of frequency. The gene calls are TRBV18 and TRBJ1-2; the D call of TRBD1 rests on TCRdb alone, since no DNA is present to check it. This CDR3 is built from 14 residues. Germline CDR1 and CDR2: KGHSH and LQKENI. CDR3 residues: CASSAYRGAYGYTF. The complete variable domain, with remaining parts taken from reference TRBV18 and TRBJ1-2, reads NAGVMQNPRHLVRRRGQEARLRCSPMKGHSHVYWYRQLPEEGLKFMVYLQKENIIDESGMPKERFSAEFPKEGPSILRIQQVVRGDSAAYFCASSAYRGAYGYTFGSGTRLTVV.

The CDR3 sequence is CSVEATGGDLDTQYF. This chain joins TRBV29-1 and TRBJ2-3; the D call of TRBD1 rests on TCRdb alone, since no DNA is present to check it. The CDR3 has 15 residues. Looked up from germline, CDR1 is SQVTM and CDR2 is ANQGSEA.

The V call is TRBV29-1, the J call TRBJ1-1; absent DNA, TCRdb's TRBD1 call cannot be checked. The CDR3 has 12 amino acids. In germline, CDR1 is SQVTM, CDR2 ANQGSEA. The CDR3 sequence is CGVRQGNTEAFF.

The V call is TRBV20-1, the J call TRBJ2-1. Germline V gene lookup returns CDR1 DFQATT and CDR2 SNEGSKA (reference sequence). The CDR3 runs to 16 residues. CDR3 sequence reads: CSARDRLAGAYNEQFF.

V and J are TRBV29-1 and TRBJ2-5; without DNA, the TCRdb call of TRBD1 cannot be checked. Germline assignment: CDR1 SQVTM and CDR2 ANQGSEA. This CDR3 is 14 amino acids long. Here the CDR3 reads CSVDGTGGIETQYF.

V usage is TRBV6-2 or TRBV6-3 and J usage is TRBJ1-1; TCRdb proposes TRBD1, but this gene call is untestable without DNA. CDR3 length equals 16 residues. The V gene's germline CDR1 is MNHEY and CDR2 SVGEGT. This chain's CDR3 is CASSHNGQGAGTEAFF.

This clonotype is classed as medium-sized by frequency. CDR3 residues: CSVDGDRLQETQYF. The chain couples TRBV29-1 to TRBJ2-5. The germline V gene has CDR1 SQVTM and CDR2 ANQGSEA. The CDR3 covers 14 residues.

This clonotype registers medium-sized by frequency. CDR3 amino acids: CATGTGNTGELFF. The J gene is TRBJ2-2, the V gene TRBV24-1; without DNA, the TCRdb call of TRBD1 cannot be checked. The CDR3 consists of 13 residues. The V gene's germline CDR1 is KGHDR and CDR2 SFDVKD.